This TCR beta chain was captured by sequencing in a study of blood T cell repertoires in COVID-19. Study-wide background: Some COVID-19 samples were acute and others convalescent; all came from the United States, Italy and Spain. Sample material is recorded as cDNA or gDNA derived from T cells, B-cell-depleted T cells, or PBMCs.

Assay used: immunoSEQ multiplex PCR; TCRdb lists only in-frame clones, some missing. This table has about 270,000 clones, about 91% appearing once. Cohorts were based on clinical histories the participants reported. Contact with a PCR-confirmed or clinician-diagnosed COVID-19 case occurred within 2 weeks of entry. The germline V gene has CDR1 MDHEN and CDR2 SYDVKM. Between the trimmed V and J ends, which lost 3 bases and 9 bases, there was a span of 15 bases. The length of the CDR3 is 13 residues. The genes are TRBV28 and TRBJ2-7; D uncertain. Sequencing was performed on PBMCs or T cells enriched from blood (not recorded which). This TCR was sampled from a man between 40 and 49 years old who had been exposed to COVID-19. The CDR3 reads CASSFNEQFVQYF. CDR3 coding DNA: TGTGCCAGCAGTTTCAACGAACAATTCGTGCAGTACTTC.